The 28 T cell receptor beta chains below come from one sample, sequenced in a study of blood T cell repertoires in COVID-19. Sequencing used immunoSEQ multiplex PCR; TCRdb keeps in-frame clones, though not all of them. The table lists 45,000 to 70,000 clones, 90% to 95% of them singletons. Sample: peripheral blood. The origin of the receptors is a woman aged 60-75 years with active or convalescent COVID-19.

The rearrangement uses TRBV28 and TRBJ1-4; TRBD1 matches at 8 bases. V gave up 2 bases and J gave up 5 bases; unmatched junction bases: 4. Germline values: CDR1 MDHEN, CDR2 SYDVKM. The CDR3 has 15 amino acids. The CDR3 loop is CASSLGGTGNEKLFF. For the CDR3, the DNA is TGTGCCAGCAGTTTAGGGGGGACAGGAAATGAAAAACTGTTTTTT.

The chain has TRBV9 and TRBJ2-1, with D perhaps TRBD2 (5 bases). Germline V gene data show CDR1 as SGDLS and CDR2 as YYNGEE. This CDR3 is built from 13 residues. Trimming removed 0 bases at V and 7 bases at J, with 8 bases between. The CDR3 bases are TGTGCCAGCAGCGTAGGAGGGATGAATGAGCAGTTCTTC. It yields the protein CASSVGGMNEQFF.

The V gene is TRBV6-6, the J gene TRBJ1-1; D is uncertain. The CDR3 has 12 amino acids. Germline V gene sequence: CDR1 MNHNY, CDR2 SVGAGI (reference sequence). V dropped 2 bases and J dropped 6 bases, with 7 bases sitting between them. The CDR3, as DNA: TGTGCCAGCAGTTACGCGGGAGCTGAAGCTTTCTTT. It is translated as CASSYAGAEAFF.

V gene TRBV15 combines with J gene TRBJ2-3; 9 nucleotides line up with TRBD2. The V and J ends lost 3 bases and 2 bases, in that order; junction bases with no gene match: 6. Germline V lookup: CDR1 LNHNV, CDR2 YYDKDF (reference sequence). This CDR3 has 16 amino acids. The CDR3 loop is CATSRISGSLTDTQYF. Written as DNA, the CDR3 is TGTGCCACCAGCAGGATTAGCGGGAGCCTCACAGATACGCAGTATTTT.

The chain is built from TRBV2 and TRBJ1-2; TRBD1 might be the D (6 bases). This CDR3 region has 14 residues. Trimming removed 3 bases at V and 4 bases at J, with 12 bases between. Germline V CDR1 and CDR2: SNHLY, FYNNEI. The CDR3 here is CASSDQGGAYGYTF. CDR3 DNA: TGTGCCAGCAGTGATCAAGGGGGGGCCTATGGCTACACCTTC.

This sequence joins TRBV6-5 and TRBJ2-6; the D is unclear. The V end was cut by 6 bases, the J end by 0 bases, with 9 bases between. Germline CDR1 and CDR2: MNHEY and SVGAGI. The CDR3 consists of 15 residues. CDR3 in DNA: TGTGCCAGCAGCCAAACAAGCTCTGGGGCCAACGTCCTGACTTTC. Residues: CASSQTSSGANVLTF.

The J gene is TRBJ2-1, the V gene TRBV2, with unresolved D. Deletions cut 3 bases from V and 6 bases from J, with 15 bases between. The CDR3 consists of 15 residues. Per the germline V gene, CDR1 is SNHLY and CDR2 is FYNNEI. CDR3 sequence: CASSDFSSERNEQFF. CDR3 nucleotide sequence: TGTGCCAGCAGTGATTTTTCTTCGGAGCGCAATGAGCAGTTCTTC.

This clone came up once. This chain joins TRBV28 and TRBJ2-7; D is uncertain. Trimming pared 2 bases from V and 6 bases from J, leaving 8 bases between. CDR1 MDHEN and CDR2 SYDVKM come from the germline V gene. The CDR3 is 12 amino acids. CDR3: CASSLKRGEQYF. CDR3 bases: TGTGCCAGCAGTTTAAAGAGAGGCGAGCAGTACTTC.

The V call is TRBV24-1, the J call TRBJ2-3; 10 bases are shared with TRBD2. The CDR3 covers 17 residues. Germline assignment: CDR1 KGHDR and CDR2 SFDVKD. Trimming at V came to 4 bases and at J to 0 bases, leaving 6 bases not matched to a gene. CDR3 in DNA: TGTGCCACCAGTGACCCGGGACTAGCGCCTAGCACAGATACGCAGTATTTT. Translation gives CATSDPGLAPSTDTQYF.

This chain links TRBV29-1 with TRBJ2-3, with TRBD2 identical over 9 bases. The CDR3 consists of 16 residues. The germline V gene has CDR1 SQVTM and CDR2 ANQGSEA. V was pared by 5 bases and J by 2 bases, with 11 bases of the junction left unmatched. CDR3 nucleotides: TGCAGCGTTCAAAGCGGGGGGCCAATCCTCACAGATACGCAGTATTTT. Translation gives CSVQSGGPILTDTQYF.

The chain carries TRBV27 and TRBJ2-2; 7 positions match TRBD2. Per germline, CDR1 MNHEY and CDR2 SMNVEV (reference sequence). Trimming cost V 4 bases and J 1 base; bases outside gene matches: 3. The CDR3 has 15 residues. The CDR3 nucleotides are TGTGCCAGCAGTTCCGGGACTAAGAACACCGGGGAGCTGTTTTTT. Its translation: CASSSGTKNTGELFF.

A single count supports this clone. This sequence joins TRBV9 and TRBJ2-7; 9 bases match TRBD1. The CDR3 extends over 15 amino acids. V lost 3 bases, J lost 0 bases, and 4 bases stayed unmatched. Per germline, CDR1 SGDLS and CDR2 YYNGEE. The CDR3 region has the DNA TGTGCCAGCAGCGGGGGGACAGGGTACTCCTACGAGCAGTACTTC. Residues: CASSGGTGYSYEQYF.

This chain uses TRBV30 with TRBJ1-5; 10 bases align to TRBD1. The CDR3 covers 12 residues. V shed 5 bases, J shed 7 bases, and the junction held 2 bases outside the gene matches. CDR1 and CDR2 (germline): GTSNPN, SVGIG (reference sequence). CDR3 loop: CAWGQGGQPQHF. DNA for the CDR3: TGTGCCTGGGGACAGGGGGGACAGCCCCAGCATTTT.

CDR3 amino acids: CASSHGSYNEQFF. The CDR3 DNA is TGTGCCAGCAGCCACGGCTCCTACAATGAGCAGTTCTTC. The rearrangement joins TRBV3-1 (or the pseudogene TRBV3-2) to TRBJ2-1; D unresolved. Trimming removed 3 bases from V and 0 bases from J, with 3 bases in between. Germline V gives CDR1 LGHDT, CDR2 YNNKEL (reference sequence). The length of the CDR3 is 13 residues.

The chain joins TRBV27 to TRBJ2-2; D is undetermined. Trimming took 3 bases from V and 5 from J, leaving 10 bases between them. This CDR3 is built from 14 residues. Germline lookup yields CDR1 MNHEY and CDR2 SMNVEV (reference sequence). This chain's CDR3 is CASSFPSGTGELFF. The DNA for the CDR3 is TGTGCCAGCAGTTTTCCCTCAGGTACCGGGGAGCTGTTTTTT.

The chain employs TRBV5-1 and TRBJ2-7; weak D call: TRBD2 (5 bases). V was pared by 0 bases and J by 6 bases, with 10 bases between. The germline V gene encodes CDR1 SGHRS and CDR2 YFSETQ. The CDR3 has 13 residues. CDR3 sequence reads: CASSLDPGSEQYF. DNA for the CDR3: TGCGCCAGCAGCTTGGACCCGGGGAGCGAGCAGTACTTC.

The gene calls are TRBV19 and TRBJ2-7, with 12 positions matching TRBD2. This CDR3 spans 18 amino acids. The V and J ends lost 6 bases and 2 bases, in that order; junction bases with no gene match: 14. Germline values: CDR1 LNHDA, CDR2 SQIVND (reference sequence). CDR3 sequence (DNA): TGTGCCAGTAGCAAACTAGCGGGAGGAACACACCCTACCTACGAGCAGTACTTC. The encoded protein is CASSKLAGGTHPTYEQYF.

The V and J genes are TRBV6-5 and TRBJ2-7; perhaps TRBD2 as D (5 bases). Germline loops: CDR1 MNHEY, CDR2 SVGAGI. The CDR3 is made up of 15 amino acids. V was pared by 0 bases and J by 6 bases, with 15 bases between. The CDR3: CASSYSERVAREQYF. CDR3 DNA: TGTGCCAGCAGTTACTCGGAGAGGGTTGCTCGCGAGCAGTACTTC.

J is TRBJ1-1 and V is TRBV5-6; D may be TRBD1 (5 bases). The germline V and J ends were trimmed by 0 bases and 8 bases, with 8 bases remaining between them. The CDR3 runs to 12 residues. CDR1 and CDR2 from the germline V gene are SGHDT and YYEEEE. The CDR3, as DNA: TGTGCCAGCAGCTTGGTTACAGGAGAAGCTTTCTTT. Protein sequence: CASSLVTGEAFF.

The V and J genes are TRBV12-3 or TRBV12-4 and TRBJ2-5; 7 bases align to TRBD1. V lost 6 bases, J lost 5 bases, and 6 bases stayed unmatched. This CDR3 is built from 13 residues. The CDR3 DNA follows: TGTGCCAGCAGCCTACAGGGGCGCGAGACCCAGTACTTC. Translation gives CASSLQGRETQYF.

The V call is TRBV24-1, the J call TRBJ2-3; possibly TRBD2 for D (6 bases). Trimming cost V 3 bases and J 3 bases, with 12 bases left between them. CDR3 size: 15 residues. Germline V gene sequence: CDR1 KGHDR, CDR2 SFDVKD. The CDR3 here is CATSDRLGETDTQYF. The CDR3, as DNA: TGTGCCACCAGTGATCGACTAGGAGAGACAGATACGCAGTATTTT.

V usage is TRBV5-1 and J usage is TRBJ2-7; tentatively, D is TRBD2 (5 bases). CDR1 SGHRS and CDR2 YFSETQ come from the germline V gene. V gave up 0 bases and J gave up 2 bases, with 15 bases separating them. The CDR3 spans 16 residues. CDR3 loop: CASSLARGLGTYEQYF. CDR3 sequence (DNA): TGCGCCAGCAGCTTGGCCCGGGGATTGGGCACCTACGAGCAGTACTTC.

The V call is TRBV30, the J call TRBJ2-6, with D tentatively TRBD2 (6 bases). Trimming left V 3 bases short and J 0 bases short, with 21 bases between. Germline V gene lookup returns CDR1 GTSNPN and CDR2 SVGIG (reference sequence). The CDR3 is 19 residues long. The CDR3 reads CAWSRGRTTYSSGANVLTF. As DNA, the CDR3 is TGTGCCTGGAGCCGAGGACGGACTACATATTCCTCTGGGGCCAACGTCCTGACTTTC.

V and J are TRBV6-5 and TRBJ1-1; 11 bases agree with TRBD1. Germline assignment: CDR1 MNHEY and CDR2 SVGAGI. After removal of 4 bases from V and 2 bases from J, the junction contained 3 bases not matched to a gene. This CDR3 has 15 residues. The CDR3 sequence is CASSFGQGANTEAFF. CDR3 coding DNA: TGTGCCAGCAGTTTCGGACAGGGGGCAAACACTGAAGCTTTCTTT.

Only one count was recorded for this clone. CDR3 nucleotide sequence: TGTGCCACCAGTGATAGAGGGGGAGGGCCCGGAGATACGCAGTATTTT. It translates to CATSDRGGGPGDTQYF. The chain is built from TRBV24-1 and TRBJ2-3; a possible D gene is TRBD2 (7 bases). Germline V CDR1 and CDR2: KGHDR, SFDVKD. V lost 3 bases to trimming and J lost 5 bases, with 17 bases between them. The CDR3 contains 16 residues.

V usage is TRBV18 and J usage is TRBJ1-4; D gene unclear. The CDR3 extends over 16 amino acids. Per the germline V gene, CDR1 is KGHSH and CDR2 is LQKENI. The germline V and J ends were trimmed by 0 bases and 5 bases, with 13 bases remaining between them. The CDR3 bases are TGTGCCAGCTCACCACCGTCGGCGGCCGGGAATGAAAAACTGTTTTTT. It translates to CASSPPSAAGNEKLFF.

The chain carries TRBV30 and TRBJ1-5; D is unclear. The CDR3 consists of 12 residues. Per germline, CDR1 GTSNPN and CDR2 SVGIG (reference sequence). Deletions cut 0 bases from V and 6 bases from J, with 6 bases between. The CDR3 DNA sequence: TGTGCCTGGAGTGTAAATATTCAGCCCCAGCATTTT. This translates into CAWSVNIQPQHF.

The count of this clone is one. The chain employs TRBV2 and TRBJ2-2; D perhaps matches TRBD2 (5 bases). The germline CDR1 and CDR2 sequences are SNHLY and FYNNEI. V gave up 2 bases and J gave up 7 bases, with 8 bases separating them. The CDR3 sequence is 13 residues long. The DNA of the CDR3 is TGTGCCAGCAGTGAAACGGGGATCGGGGAGCTGTTTTTT. It specifies CASSETGIGELFF.